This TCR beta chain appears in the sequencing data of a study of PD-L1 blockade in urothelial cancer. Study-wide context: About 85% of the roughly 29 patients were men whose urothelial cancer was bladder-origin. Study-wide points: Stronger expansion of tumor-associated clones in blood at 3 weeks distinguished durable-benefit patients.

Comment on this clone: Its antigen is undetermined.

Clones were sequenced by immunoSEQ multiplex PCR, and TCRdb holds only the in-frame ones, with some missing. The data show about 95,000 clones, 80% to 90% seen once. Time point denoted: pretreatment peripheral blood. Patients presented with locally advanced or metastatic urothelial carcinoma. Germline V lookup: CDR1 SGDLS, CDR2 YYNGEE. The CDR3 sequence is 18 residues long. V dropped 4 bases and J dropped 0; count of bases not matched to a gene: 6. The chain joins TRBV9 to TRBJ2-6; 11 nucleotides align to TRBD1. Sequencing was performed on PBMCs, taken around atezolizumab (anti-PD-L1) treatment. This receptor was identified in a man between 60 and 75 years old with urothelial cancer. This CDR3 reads CASSFRGTGGSGANVLTF. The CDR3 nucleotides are TGTGCCAGCAGCTTCCGAGGGACAGGGGGCTCTGGGGCCAACGTCCTGACTTTC.